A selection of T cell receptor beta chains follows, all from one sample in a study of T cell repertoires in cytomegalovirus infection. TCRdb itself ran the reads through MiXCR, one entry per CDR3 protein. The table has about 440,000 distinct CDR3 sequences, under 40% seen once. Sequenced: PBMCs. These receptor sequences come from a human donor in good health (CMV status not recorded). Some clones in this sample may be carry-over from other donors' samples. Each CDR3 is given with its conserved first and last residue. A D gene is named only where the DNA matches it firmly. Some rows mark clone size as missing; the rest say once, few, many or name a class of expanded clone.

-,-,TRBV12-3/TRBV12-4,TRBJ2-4,CASSLRGNIAKNIQYF,TGTGCCAGCAGTTTAAGGGGGAATATAGCCAAAAACATTCAGTACTTC
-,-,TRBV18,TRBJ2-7,CASLHQGYEQYF,TGTGCCAGTTTACACCAGGGTTACGAGCAGTACTTC
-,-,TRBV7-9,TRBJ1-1,CASSYDGGSHTEAFF,TGTGCCAGCAGCTACGACGGTGGCAGCCACACTGAAGCTTTCTTT
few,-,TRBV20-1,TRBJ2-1,CSAREAGSSYNEQFF,TGCAGTGCTAGAGAAGCAGGGAGCTCCTACAATGAGCAGTTCTTC
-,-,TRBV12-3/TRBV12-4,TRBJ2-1,CASSFQITYNEKFF,TGTGCCAGCAGTTTCCAGATTACCTACAATGAGAAGTTCTTC
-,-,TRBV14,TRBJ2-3,CASSQDPGPPTDTQYF,TGTGCCAGCAGCCAAGATCCCGGACCCCCCACAGATACGCAGTATTTT
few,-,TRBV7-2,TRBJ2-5,CASSLDVTTQETQYF,TGTGCCAGCAGCTTAGATGTGACGACTCAAGAGACCCAGTACTTC
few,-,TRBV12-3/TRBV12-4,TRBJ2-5,CASTPQAPSQETQYF,TGTGCCAGCACCCCCCAAGCCCCTAGCCAAGAGACCCAGTACTTC
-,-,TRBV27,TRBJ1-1,CASSPLIWSANTEAFF,TGTGCCAGCAGCCCCTTGATTTGGTCAGCGAACACTGAAGCTTTCTTT
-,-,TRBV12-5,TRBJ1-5,CASGLGCYRRRQPQHF,TGTGCTAGTGGTTTGGGGTGCTACCGCCGCCGTCAGCCCCAGCATTTT
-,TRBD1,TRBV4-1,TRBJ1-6,CASSQEWGTVNSPLHF,TGCGCCAGCAGCCAAGAGTGGGGGACAGTAAATTCACCCCTCCACTTT
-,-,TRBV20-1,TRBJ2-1,CSARIIFDEQFF,TGCAGTGCTAGAATCATCTTCGATGAGCAGTTCTTC
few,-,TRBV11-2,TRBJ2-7,CASSLGPSGVNYEQYF,TGTGCCAGCAGCTTAGGTCCCAGCGGCGTAAACTACGAGCAGTACTTC
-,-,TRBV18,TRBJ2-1,CASSPQWVKDNEQFF,TGTGCCAGCTCGCCACAATGGGTCAAGGACAATGAGCAGTTCTTC
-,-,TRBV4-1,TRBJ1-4,CASSREDSMYYEKLFF,TGCGCCAGCAGCCGAGAAGACAGTATGTATTACGAAAAACTGTTTTTT
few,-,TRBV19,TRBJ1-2,CASSRRDGGYTF,TGTGCCAGTAGCCGAAGAGACGGCGGCTACACCTTC
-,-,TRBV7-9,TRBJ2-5,CASSELGRETQYF,TGTGCCAGCAGCGAGCTAGGGAGGGAGACCCAGTACTTC
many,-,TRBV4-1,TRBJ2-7,CASSQAAGQSYEQYF,TGCGCCAGCAGCCAAGCGGCGGGACAGTCCTACGAGCAGTACTTC
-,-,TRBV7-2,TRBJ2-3,CASSLSPRAETTCF,TGTGCCAGCAGCTTGAGTCCTAGAGCGGAGACGACGTGTTTT
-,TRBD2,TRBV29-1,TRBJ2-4,CSVLNFQLAGGQAKNIQYF,TGCAGCGTCCTCAATTTCCAACTAGCGGGGGGGCAGGCCAAAAACATTCAGTACTTC
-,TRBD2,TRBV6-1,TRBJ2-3,CARSEDGGGTDTQYF,TGTGCCCGCAGTGAAGATGGGGGGGGCACAGATACGCAGTATTTT
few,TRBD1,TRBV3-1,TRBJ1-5,CASSDRRQGAPQHF,TGTGCCAGCAGCGACCGAAGACAGGGTGCGCCCCAGCATTTT
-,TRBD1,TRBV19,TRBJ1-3,CASSTYRGASSGNTIYF,TGTGCCAGTAGTACCTACAGGGGCGCGAGCTCTGGAAACACCATATATTTT
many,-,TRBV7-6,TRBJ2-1,CASSSGTGPYNEQFF,TGTGCCAGCAGCTCCGGGACTGGCCCCTACAATGAGCAGTTCTTC
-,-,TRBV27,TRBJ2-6,CASSLQGGANVLTF,TGTGCCAGCAGTTTACAGGGTGGGGCCAACGTCCTGACTTTC
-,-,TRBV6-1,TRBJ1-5,CASSEGGLNQPQHF,TGTGCCAGCAGTGAAGGAGGATTGAATCAGCCCCAGCATTTT
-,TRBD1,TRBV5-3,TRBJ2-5,CASSFLGTGGIQETQYF,TGTGCCAGCAGCTTTTTGGGGACAGGGGGCATCCAAGAGACCCAGTACTTC
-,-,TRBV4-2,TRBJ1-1,CASSPKAGEGNTEAFF,TGTGCCAGCAGCCCGAAGGCAGGGGAAGGGAACACTGAAGCTTTCTTT
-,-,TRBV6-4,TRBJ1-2,CASTPGYGYTF,TGTGCCAGCACCCCAGGTTACGGCTACACCTTC
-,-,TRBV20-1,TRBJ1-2,CSAEEDYGYGYTF,TGCAGTGCTGAGGAAGACTACGGCTATGGCTACACCTTC
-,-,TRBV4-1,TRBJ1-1,CASSQDLSQGTEAFF,TGTGCCAGCAGCCAAGATCTCTCTCAGGGAACTGAAGCTTTCTTT
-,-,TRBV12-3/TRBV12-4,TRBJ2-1,CASSLPLGPNNYNEQFF,TGTGCCAGCAGTCTCCCCCTGGGACCGAACAACTACAATGAGCAGTTCTTC
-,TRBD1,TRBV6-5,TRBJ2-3,CASSMGQGVTDTQYF,TGTGCCAGCAGCATGGGGCAGGGGGTAACAGATACGCAGTATTTT
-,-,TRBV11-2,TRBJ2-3,CAFRVGDTKCF,TGTGCCTTCCGGGTAGGCGATACGAAGTGTTTT
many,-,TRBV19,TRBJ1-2,CASSRQDVLANYGYTF,TGTGCCAGTAGCCGACAGGACGTACTAGCTAACTATGGCTACACCTTC
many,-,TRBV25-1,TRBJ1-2,CASSASTGNNYGYTF,TGTGCCAGCAGTGCCAGCACAGGGAATAACTATGGCTACACCTTC
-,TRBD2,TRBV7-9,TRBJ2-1,CASSLVGTREGGEQFF,TGTGCCAGCAGCTTGGTCGGGACTAGAGAGGGAGGGGAGCAGTTCTTC
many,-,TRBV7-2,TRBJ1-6,CASSLGRTNSPLHF,TGTGCCAGCAGCTTAGGCAGGACTAATTCACCCCTCCACTTT
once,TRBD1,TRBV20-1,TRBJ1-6,CSARGTGNYNTPLHF,TGCAGTGCTCGAGGGACAGGGAACTATAATACACCCCTCCACTTT
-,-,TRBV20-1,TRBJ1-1,CSASTGKATEAFF,TGCAGTGCTTCTACGGGGAAAGCTACTGAAGCTTTCTTT
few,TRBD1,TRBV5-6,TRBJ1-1,CASSPGQGALNTEAFF,TGTGCCAGCAGCCCCGGACAGGGGGCCCTCAACACTGAAGCTTTCTTT